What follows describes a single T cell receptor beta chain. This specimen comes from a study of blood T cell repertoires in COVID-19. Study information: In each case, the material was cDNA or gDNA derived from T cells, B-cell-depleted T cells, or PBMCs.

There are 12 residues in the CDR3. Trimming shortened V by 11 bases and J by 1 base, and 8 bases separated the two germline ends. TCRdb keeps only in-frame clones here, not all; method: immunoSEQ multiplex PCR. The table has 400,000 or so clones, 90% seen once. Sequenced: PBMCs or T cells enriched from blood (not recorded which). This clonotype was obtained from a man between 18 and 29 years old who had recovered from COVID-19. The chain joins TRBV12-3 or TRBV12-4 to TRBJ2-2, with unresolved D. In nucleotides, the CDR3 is TGTGCCGTAGCAAGGAACACCGGGGAGCTGTTTTTT. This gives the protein CAVARNTGELFF.